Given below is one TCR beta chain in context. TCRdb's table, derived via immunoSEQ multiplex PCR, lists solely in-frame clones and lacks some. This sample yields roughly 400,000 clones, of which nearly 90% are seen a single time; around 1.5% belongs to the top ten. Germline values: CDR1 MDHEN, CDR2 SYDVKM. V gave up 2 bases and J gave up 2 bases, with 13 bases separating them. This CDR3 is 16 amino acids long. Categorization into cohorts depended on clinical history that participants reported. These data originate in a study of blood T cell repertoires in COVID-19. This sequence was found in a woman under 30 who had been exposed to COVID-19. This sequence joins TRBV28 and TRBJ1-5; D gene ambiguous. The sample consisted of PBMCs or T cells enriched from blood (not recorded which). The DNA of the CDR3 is TGTGCCAGCAGTTTACTTCCACAAACCCGCAATCAGCCCCAGCATTTT. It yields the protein CASSLLPQTRNQPQHF. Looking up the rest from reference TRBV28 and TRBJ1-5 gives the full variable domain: DVKVTQSSRYLVKRTGEKVFLECVQDMDHENMFWYRQDPGLGLRLIYFSYDVKMKEKGDIPEGYSVSREKKERFSLILESASTNQTSMYLCASSLLPQTRNQPQHFGDGTRLSIL.